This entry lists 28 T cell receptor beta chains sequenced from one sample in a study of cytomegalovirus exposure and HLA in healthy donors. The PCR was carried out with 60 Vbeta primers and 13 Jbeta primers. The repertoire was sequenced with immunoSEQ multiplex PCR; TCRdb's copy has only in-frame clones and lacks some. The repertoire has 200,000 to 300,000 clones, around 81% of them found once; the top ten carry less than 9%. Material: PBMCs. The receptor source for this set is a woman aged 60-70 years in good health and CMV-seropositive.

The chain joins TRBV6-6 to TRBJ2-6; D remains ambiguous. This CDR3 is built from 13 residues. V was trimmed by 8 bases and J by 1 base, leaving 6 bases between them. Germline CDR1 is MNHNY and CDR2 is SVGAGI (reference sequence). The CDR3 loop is CASVKSGANVLTF. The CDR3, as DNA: TGTGCCAGCGTAAAATCTGGGGCCAACGTCCTGACTTTC.

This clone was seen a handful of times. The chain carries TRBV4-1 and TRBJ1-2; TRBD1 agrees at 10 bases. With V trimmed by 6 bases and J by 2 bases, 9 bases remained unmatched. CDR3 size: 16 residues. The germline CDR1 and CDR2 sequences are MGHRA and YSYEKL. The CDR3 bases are TGCGCCAGCAGTCGAACCGACAGGGGGCCAAACTATGGCTACACCTTC. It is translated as CASSRTDRGPNYGYTF.

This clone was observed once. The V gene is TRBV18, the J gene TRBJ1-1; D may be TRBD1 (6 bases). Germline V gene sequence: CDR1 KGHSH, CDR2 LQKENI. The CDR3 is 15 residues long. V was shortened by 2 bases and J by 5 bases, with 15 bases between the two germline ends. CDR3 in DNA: TGTGCCAGCTCACCATCTTCAGGGGAGTGGACTGAAGCTTTCTTT. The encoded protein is CASSPSSGEWTEAFF.

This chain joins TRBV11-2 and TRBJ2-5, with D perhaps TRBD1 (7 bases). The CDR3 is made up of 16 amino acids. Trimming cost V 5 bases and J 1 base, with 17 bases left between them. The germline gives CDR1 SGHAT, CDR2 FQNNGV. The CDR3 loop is CASSPTGDSGQETQYF. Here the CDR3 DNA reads TGTGCCAGCAGCCCCACAGGGGACTCCGGCCAAGAGACCCAGTACTTC.

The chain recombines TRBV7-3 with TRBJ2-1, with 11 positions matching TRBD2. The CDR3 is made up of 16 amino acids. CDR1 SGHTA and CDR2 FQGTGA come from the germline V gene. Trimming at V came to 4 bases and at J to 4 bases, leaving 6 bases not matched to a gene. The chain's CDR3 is CASSSTGTSGYNEQFF. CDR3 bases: TGTGCCAGCAGCTCGACCGGGACTAGCGGATACAATGAGCAGTTCTTC.

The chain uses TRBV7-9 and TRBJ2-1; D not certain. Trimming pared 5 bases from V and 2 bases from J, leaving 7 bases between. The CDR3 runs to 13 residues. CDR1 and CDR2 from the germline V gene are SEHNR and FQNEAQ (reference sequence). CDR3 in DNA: TGTGCCAGCAGCCCACAGCCCTACAATGAGCAGTTCTTC. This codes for CASSPQPYNEQFF. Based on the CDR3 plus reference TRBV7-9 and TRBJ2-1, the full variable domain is DTGVSQNPRHKITKRGQNVTFRCDPISEHNRLYWYRQTLGQGPEFLTYFQNEAQLEKSRLLSDRFSAERPKGSFSTLEIQRTEQGDSAMYLCASSPQPYNEQFFGPGTRLTVL.

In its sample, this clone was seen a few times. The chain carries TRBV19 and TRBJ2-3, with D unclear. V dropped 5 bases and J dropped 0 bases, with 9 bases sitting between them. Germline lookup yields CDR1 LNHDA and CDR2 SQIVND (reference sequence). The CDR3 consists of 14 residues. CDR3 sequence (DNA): TGTGCCAGTAGTTTTTCCCAGAGCACAGATACGCAGTATTTT. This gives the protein CASSFSQSTDTQYF.

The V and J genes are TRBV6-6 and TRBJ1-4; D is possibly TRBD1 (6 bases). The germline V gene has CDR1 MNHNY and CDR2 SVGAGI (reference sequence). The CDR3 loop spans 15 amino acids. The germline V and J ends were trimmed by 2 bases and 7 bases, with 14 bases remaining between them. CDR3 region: CASSYRGGDFEKLFF. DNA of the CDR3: TGTGCCAGCAGTTACAGAGGGGGTGACTTTGAAAAACTGTTTTTT.

The CDR3 DNA is TGTGCCAGCAGTCGACTGACTTATCAGCCCCAGCATTTT. Translating it yields CASSRLTYQPQHF. The chain links TRBV28 to TRBJ1-5, with D hard to call. The germline V and J ends were trimmed by 5 bases and 5 bases, with 10 bases remaining between them. There are 13 residues in the CDR3. CDR1 MDHEN and CDR2 SYDVKM come from the germline V gene.

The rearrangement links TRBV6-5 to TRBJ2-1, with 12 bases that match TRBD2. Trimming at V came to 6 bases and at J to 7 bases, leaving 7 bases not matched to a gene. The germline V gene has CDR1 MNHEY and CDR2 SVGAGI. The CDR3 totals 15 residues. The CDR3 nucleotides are TGTGCCAGCAGAAGCCTAGCGGGAGGGCGAAATGAGCAGTTCTTC. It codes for CASRSLAGGRNEQFF.

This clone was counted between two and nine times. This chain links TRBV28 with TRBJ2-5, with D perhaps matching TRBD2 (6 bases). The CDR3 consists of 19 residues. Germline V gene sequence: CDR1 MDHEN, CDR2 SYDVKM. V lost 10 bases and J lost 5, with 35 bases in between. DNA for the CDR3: TGTGCCATCTCCTCGGGACTTATGCTCGCAGGGTGGAGTGTGGAGACCCAGTACTTC. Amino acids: CAISSGLMLAGWSVETQYF.

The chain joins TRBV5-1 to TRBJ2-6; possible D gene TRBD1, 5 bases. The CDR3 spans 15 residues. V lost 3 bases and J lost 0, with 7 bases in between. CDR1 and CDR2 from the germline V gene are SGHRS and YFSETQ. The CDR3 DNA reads TGCGCCAGCAGCTCCCAGGGCTCTGGGGCCAACGTCCTGACTTTC. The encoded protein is CASSSQGSGANVLTF. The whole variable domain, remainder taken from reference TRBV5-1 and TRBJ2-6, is KAGVTQTPRYLIKTRGQQVTLSCSPISGHRSVSWYQQTPGQGLQFLFEYFSETQRNKGNFPGRFSGRQFSNSRSEMNVSTLELGDSALYLCASSSQGSGANVLTFGAGSRLTVL.

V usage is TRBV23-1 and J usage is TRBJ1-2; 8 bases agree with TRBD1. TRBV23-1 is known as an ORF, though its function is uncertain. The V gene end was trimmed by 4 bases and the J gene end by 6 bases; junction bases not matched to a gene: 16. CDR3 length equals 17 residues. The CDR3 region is CASSRTEAGGCWDGYTF. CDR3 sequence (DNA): TGCGCCAGCAGTCGAACGGAGGCAGGGGGCTGTTGGGATGGCTACACCTTC.

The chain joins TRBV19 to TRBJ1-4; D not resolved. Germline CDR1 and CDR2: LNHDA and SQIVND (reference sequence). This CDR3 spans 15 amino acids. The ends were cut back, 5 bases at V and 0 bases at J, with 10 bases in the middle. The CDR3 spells CASSDRHSTNEKLFF. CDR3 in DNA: TGTGCCAGTAGTGATCGTCACTCAACTAATGAAAAACTGTTTTTT.

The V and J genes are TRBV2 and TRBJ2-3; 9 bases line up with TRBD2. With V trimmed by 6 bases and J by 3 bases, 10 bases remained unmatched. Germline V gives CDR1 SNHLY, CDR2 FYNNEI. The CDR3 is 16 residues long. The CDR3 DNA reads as TGTGCCAGCAGCGGGCAGAGCGGGAGGCGTACAGATACGCAGTATTTT. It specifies CASSGQSGRRTDTQYF.

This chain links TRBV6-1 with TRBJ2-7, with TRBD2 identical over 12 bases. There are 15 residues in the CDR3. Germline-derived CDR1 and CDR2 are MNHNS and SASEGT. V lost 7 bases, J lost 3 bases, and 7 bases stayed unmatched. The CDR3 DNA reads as TGTGCCAGCACAACTAGCGGGAGGAGTGTCTACGAGCAGTACTTC. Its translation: CASTTSGRSVYEQYF.

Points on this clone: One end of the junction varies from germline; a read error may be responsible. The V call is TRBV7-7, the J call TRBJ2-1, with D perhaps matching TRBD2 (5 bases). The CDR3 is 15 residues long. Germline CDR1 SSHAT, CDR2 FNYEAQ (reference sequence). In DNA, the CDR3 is TGTGCTAGCAGCCCAGACGGGGTTCTCTACAATGAGCAGTTCTTC. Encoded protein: CASSPDGVLYNEQFF.

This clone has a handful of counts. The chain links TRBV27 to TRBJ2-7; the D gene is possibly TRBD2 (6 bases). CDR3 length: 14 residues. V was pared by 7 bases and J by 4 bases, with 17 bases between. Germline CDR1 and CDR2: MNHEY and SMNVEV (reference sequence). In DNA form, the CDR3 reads TGTGCCAGCAAAGTGGAGGGAAATCCATACGAGCAGTACTTC. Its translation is CASKVEGNPYEQYF.

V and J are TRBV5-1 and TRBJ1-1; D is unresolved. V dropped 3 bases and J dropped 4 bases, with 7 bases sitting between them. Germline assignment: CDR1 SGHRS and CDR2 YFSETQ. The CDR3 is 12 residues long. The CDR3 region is CASSYLGTEAFF. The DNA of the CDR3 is TGCGCCAGCAGCTACCTAGGCACTGAAGCTTTCTTT. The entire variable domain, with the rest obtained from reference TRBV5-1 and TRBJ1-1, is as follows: KAGVTQTPRYLIKTRGQQVTLSCSPISGHRSVSWYQQTPGQGLQFLFEYFSETQRNKGNFPGRFSGRQFSNSRSEMNVSTLELGDSALYLCASSYLGTEAFFGQGTRLTVV.

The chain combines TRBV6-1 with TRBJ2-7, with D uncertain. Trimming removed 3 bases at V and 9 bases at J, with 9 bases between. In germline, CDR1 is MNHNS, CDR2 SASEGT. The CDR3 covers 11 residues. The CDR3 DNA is TGTGCCAGCAGTGATCCGGAGCTGCAGTACTTC. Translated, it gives CASSDPELQYF.

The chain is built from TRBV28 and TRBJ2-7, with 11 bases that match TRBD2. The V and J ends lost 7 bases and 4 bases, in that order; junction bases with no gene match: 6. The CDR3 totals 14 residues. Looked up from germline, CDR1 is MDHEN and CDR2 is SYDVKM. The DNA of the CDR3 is TGTGCCAGCACTCCGGGACTAGCGGCTTACGAGCAGTACTTC. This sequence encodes CASTPGLAAYEQYF.

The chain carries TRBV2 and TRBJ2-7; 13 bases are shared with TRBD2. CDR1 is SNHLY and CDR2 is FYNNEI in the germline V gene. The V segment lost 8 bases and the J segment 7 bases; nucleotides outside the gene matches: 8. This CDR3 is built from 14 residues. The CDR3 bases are TGTGCCAGCGCTGGACTAGCGGGAGTAGGGGAGCAGTACTTC. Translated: CASAGLAGVGEQYF.

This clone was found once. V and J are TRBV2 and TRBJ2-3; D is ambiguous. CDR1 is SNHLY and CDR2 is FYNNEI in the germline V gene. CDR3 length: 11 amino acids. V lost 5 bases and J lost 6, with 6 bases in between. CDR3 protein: CASSSIDTQYF. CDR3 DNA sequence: TGTGCCAGCAGTTCTATTGATACGCAGTATTTT.

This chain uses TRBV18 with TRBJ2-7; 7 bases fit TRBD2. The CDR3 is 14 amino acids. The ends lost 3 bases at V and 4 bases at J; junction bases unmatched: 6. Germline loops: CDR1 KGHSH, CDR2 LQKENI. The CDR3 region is CASSPGGSGYEQYF. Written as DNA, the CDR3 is TGTGCCAGCTCACCGGGCGGGAGTGGATACGAGCAGTACTTC.

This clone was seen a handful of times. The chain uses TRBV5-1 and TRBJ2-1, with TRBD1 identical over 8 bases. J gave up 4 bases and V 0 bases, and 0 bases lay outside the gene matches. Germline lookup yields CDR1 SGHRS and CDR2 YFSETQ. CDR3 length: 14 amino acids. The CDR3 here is CASSLGDRYNEQFF. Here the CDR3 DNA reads TGCGCCAGCAGCTTGGGGGACAGGTACAATGAGCAGTTCTTC.

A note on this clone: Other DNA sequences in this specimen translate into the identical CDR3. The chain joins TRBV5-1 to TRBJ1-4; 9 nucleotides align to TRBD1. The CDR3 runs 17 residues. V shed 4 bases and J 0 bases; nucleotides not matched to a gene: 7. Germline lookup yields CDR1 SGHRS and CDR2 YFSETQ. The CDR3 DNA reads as TGCGCCAGCAGCACCGGACAGGGGCGTGCAACTAATGAAAAACTGTTTTTT. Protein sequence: CASSTGQGRATNEKLFF.

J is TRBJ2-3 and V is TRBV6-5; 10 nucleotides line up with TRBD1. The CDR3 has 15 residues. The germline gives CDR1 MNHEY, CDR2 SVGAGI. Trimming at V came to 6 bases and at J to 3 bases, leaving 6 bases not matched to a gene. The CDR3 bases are TGTGCCAGCAGCCTCCGGGACAGGGGTACAGATACGCAGTATTTT. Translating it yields CASSLRDRGTDTQYF.

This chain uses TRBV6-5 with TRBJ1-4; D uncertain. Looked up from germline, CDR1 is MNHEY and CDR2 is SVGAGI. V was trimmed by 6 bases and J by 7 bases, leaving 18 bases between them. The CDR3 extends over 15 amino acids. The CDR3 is CASSFIKGVPEKLFF. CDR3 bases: TGTGCCAGCAGCTTTATAAAGGGAGTTCCTGAAAAACTGTTTTTT.